This TCR beta chain was captured by sequencing in a study of lymphopenia after photon versus proton radiotherapy (dated by TCRdb to between 2018 and 2021). With respect to the entire study: The immunological effects of photon versus proton radiation therapy were compared in patients with gastrointestinal tumors who developed high-grade lymphopenia. The cohort comprised 15 to 20 patients with gastrointestinal tumors who received either photon or proton therapy and then developed lymphopenia. The goal of the study was to describe how the two radiation modalities differ in their effects on the immune system.

As to this clone: Its recognized antigen is unknown. The record has no base qualities; no much larger clone is one base away.

General study outcomes and caveats: Once the lymphocyte count had reached its nadir, the repertoires of photon-treated patients showed oligoclonal expansion, particularly of CD8+ Temra cells, and this expansion drove the decline in diversity. The authors looked at the survival association only in patients who died, and they framed better survival with proton therapy as a possibility rather than a demonstrated result. Relative stability during treatment was observed in proton-treated patients, whereas loss of naive T cells and TCR diversity and gain of effector/memory populations were observed in photon-treated patients. Among patients across the cohort who died, overall survival time showed an inverse correlation with a larger post-nadir drop in TCR diversity.

Libraries were built with the immunoSEQ multiplex PCR assay. Alongside multiparametric flow cytometry, deep sequencing of rearranged TCR beta loci was used to profile the T cell repertoires. Held by TCRdb, this immuneACCESS table contains in-frame sequences only and omits some clones. Under half of the omission traces to an unresolved V gene where checked; the cause of the rest is unknown. Across this sample there are 83,000 or so clones, with around 83% seen only once. The ten biggest clones cover over 1.3% of the sample. The CDR3 contains 13 residues, cysteine and phenylalanine counted. This entry keeps only the CDR3 DNA: 39 bases, framed from base 1. Between the V and J ends, shortened by 4 bases and 7 bases respectively, the junction contains 10 bases. The CDR1 and CDR2 encoded by the germline V gene are KGHSH and LQKENI.

The chain is made from TRBV18 and TRBJ1-4; the D region possibly corresponds to TRBD1 (6 bases align). This TCR derives from a man aged 55 to 70 with pancreatic cancer. The input for sequencing was peripheral blood, taken from a patient treated with proton-based radiotherapy. In nucleotides, the sequence is TGTGCCAGCTCACTTACAGGGTCTGAAAAACTGTTTTTT. The resulting protein is CASSLTGSEKLFF.